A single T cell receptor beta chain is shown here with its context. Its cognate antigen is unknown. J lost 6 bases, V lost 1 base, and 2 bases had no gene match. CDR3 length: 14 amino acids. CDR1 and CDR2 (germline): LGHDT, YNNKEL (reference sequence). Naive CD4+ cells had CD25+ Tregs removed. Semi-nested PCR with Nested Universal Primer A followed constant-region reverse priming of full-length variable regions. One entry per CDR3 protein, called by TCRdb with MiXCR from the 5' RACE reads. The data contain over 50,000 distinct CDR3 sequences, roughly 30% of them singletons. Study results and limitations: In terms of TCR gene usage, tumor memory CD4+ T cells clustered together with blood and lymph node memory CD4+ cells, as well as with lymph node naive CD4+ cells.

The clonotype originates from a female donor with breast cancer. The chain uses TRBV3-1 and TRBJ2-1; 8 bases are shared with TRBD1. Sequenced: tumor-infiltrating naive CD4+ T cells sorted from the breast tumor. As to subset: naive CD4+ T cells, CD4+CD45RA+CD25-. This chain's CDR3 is CASSQGTGINEQFF. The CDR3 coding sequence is TGTGCCAGCAGCCAAGGGACAGGGATCAATGAGCAGTTCTTC.